A single sample is the source of the 15 T cell receptor beta chains below, sequenced in a study of cytomegalovirus exposure and HLA in healthy donors. Libraries were prepared by immunoSEQ multiplex PCR; TCRdb keeps only in-frame clonotypes and omits some of them. The sample contains around 93,000 clones, 85% of which appear only once. The sample taken for sequencing was PBMCs. All receptors come from a man aged 18 to 29 in good health and CMV-seropositive.

V and J are TRBV11-2 and TRBJ1-5, with D possibly matching TRBD1 (5 bases). V was cut by 5 bases and J by 5 bases, with 16 bases left in between. Looked up from germline, CDR1 is SGHAT and CDR2 is FQNNGV. The CDR3 covers 15 residues. The CDR3 sequence: CASSPTRGYDQPQHF. CDR3 sequence (DNA): TGTGCCAGCAGCCCTACGCGGGGGTACGATCAGCCCCAGCATTTT.

CDR3 residues: CASSSTISSTDTQYF. The CDR3 coding sequence is TGTGCCAGCAGCTCGACAATTTCTAGCACAGATACGCAGTATTTT. The chain joins TRBV5-6 to TRBJ2-3; D not resolved. V dropped 3 bases and J dropped 0 bases, with 11 bases sitting between them. CDR1 and CDR2 from the germline V gene are SGHDT and YYEEEE. This CDR3 is built from 15 residues.

The V call is TRBV9, the J call TRBJ1-1, with TRBD1 as a possible D gene (5 bases). From germline, CDR1 is SGDLS and CDR2 YYNGEE. The CDR3 length is 13 residues. V was clipped by 4 bases and J by 4 bases, with 11 bases between them. The CDR3, as DNA: TGTGCCAGCAGCCTGGGGGGGAGCACTGAAGCTTTCTTT. This sequence encodes CASSLGGSTEAFF. Variable domain in full (rest from reference TRBV9 and TRBJ1-1): DSGVTQTPKHLITATGQRVTLRCSPRSGDLSVYWYQQSLDQGLQFLIQYYNGEERAKGNILERFSAQQFPDLHSELNLSSLELGDSALYFCASSLGGSTEAFFGQGTRLTVV.

V usage is TRBV18 and J usage is TRBJ2-7, with 9 bases aligning to TRBD2. This CDR3 is built from 15 residues. Per germline, CDR1 KGHSH and CDR2 LQKENI. V lost 1 base to trimming and J lost 3 bases; unmatched junction nucleotides: 4. CDR3 amino acids: CASSPQAGGHYEQYF. The CDR3 bases are TGTGCCAGCTCACCACAAGCGGGAGGCCACTACGAGCAGTACTTC.

This clone was seen only a few times. The chain employs TRBV7-3 and TRBJ2-1; 7 bases fit TRBD2. The CDR3 has 15 residues. CDR1 is SGHTA, CDR2 FQGTGA, per germline. Germline trimming cut 2 bases from V and 5 bases from J; bases unmatched to any gene: 6. CDR3 in DNA: TGTGCCAGCAGCTTATCCGGGACTACTCACAATGAGCAGTTCTTC. Amino acid sequence: CASSLSGTTHNEQFF. The complete variable domain, with remaining parts taken from reference TRBV7-3 and TRBJ2-1, reads GAGVSQTPSNKVTEKGKYVELRCDPISGHTALYWYRQSLGQGPEFLIYFQGTGAADDSGLPNDRFFAVRPEGSVSTLKIQRTERGDSAVYLCASSLSGTTHNEQFFGPGTRLTVL.

This clone was observed many times. CDR3: CASGEDGGNYYNEQFF. CDR3 DNA: TGTGCCAGTGGGGAAGATGGCGGGAACTACTACAATGAGCAGTTCTTC. The V gene is TRBV6-6, the J gene TRBJ2-1; TRBD2 is a possible D gene (6 bases). Looked up from germline, CDR1 is MNHNY and CDR2 is SVGAGI (reference sequence). Trimming shortened V by 9 bases and J by 3 bases, and 21 bases separated the two germline ends. This CDR3 region has 16 residues.

The rearrangement joins TRBV7-8 to TRBJ1-1; TRBD1 matches at 9 bases. Germline values: CDR1 SGHVS, CDR2 FQNEAQ. J gave up 4 bases and V 5 bases, and 5 bases lay outside the gene matches. The CDR3 extends over 14 amino acids. CDR3 in DNA: TGTGCCAGCAGCCGGGACAGGGAGAGCACTGAAGCTTTCTTT. Amino acid sequence: CASSRDRESTEAFF.

The rearrangement joins TRBV7-2 to TRBJ1-1, with no clear D. The V end was cut by 6 bases, the J end by 4 bases, with 15 bases between. Per germline, CDR1 SGHTA and CDR2 FQGNSA. The CDR3 totals 14 residues. The CDR3 bases are TGTGCCAGCAGACAAGACCCCGGGAGCACTGAAGCTTTCTTT. Translated, it gives CASRQDPGSTEAFF.

The rearrangement uses TRBV2 and TRBJ2-5; the match to TRBD1 covers 10 bases. Germline lookup yields CDR1 SNHLY and CDR2 FYNNEI. This CDR3 spans 18 amino acids. J lost 5 bases, V lost 5 bases, and 17 bases had no gene match. CDR3 nucleotides: TGTGCCAGCAGTACCCCGACAGCAGGACAGGGGGTAAGGGAGACCCAGTACTTC. It specifies CASSTPTAGQGVRETQYF.

V gene TRBV19 combines with J gene TRBJ2-7, with D possibly TRBD2 on 6 matching bases. The V end lost 2 bases, the J end lost 0 bases, and 11 bases lay between the germline ends. The CDR3 covers 15 residues. Germline loops: CDR1 LNHDA, CDR2 SQIVND (reference sequence). The chain's CDR3 is CASSIREDASYEQYF. DNA of the CDR3: TGTGCCAGTAGTATAAGGGAGGACGCCTCCTACGAGCAGTACTTC.

The rearrangement uses TRBV10-2 and TRBJ2-5; TRBD2 matches at 7 bases. Germline V lookup: CDR1 WSHSY, CDR2 SAAADI. The CDR3 extends over 14 amino acids. V shed 4 bases, J shed 5 bases, and the junction held 7 bases outside the gene matches. CDR3 bases: TGCGCCAGCAGTGCGGGGGGAGTTGTGGAGACCCAGTACTTC. Encoded protein: CASSAGGVVETQYF.

The rearrangement uses TRBV5-8 and TRBJ2-1, with 11 bases matching TRBD2. The CDR3 has 15 amino acids. V was pared by 4 bases and J by 6 bases, with 6 bases of the junction left unmatched. Germline lookup yields CDR1 SGHTS and CDR2 YDEGEE. This CDR3 is CASSQLAGEGNEQFF. The CDR3 region has the DNA TGTGCCAGCAGCCAACTAGCGGGAGAGGGCAATGAGCAGTTCTTC.

The gene calls are TRBV11-2 and TRBJ2-1, with D unclear. Trimming removed 0 bases at V and 10 bases at J, with 16 bases between. The CDR3 runs to 15 residues. Per germline, CDR1 SGHAT and CDR2 FQNNGV. The CDR3 sequence is CASSLEGPYAGEQFF. In nucleotides, the CDR3 is TGTGCCAGCAGCTTAGAAGGCCCCTACGCCGGGGAGCAGTTCTTC.

The rearrangement uses TRBV18 and TRBJ2-1; 12 positions match TRBD2. There are 15 residues in the CDR3. V gave up 6 bases and J gave up 6 bases; unmatched junction bases: 6. The germline CDR1 and CDR2 sequences are KGHSH and LQKENI. CDR3 loop: CASSLGLAGPNEQFF. The CDR3, as DNA: TGTGCCAGCTCTCTCGGACTAGCGGGGCCCAATGAGCAGTTCTTC.

The J gene is TRBJ2-1, the V gene TRBV11-2; possible D gene TRBD2, 6 bases. V was clipped by 5 bases and J by 6 bases, with 20 bases between them. Germline V lookup: CDR1 SGHAT, CDR2 FQNNGV. The CDR3 totals 16 residues. CDR3 loop: CASSPRLGKVVNEQFF. The CDR3 bases are TGTGCCAGCAGCCCCCGACTAGGTAAGGTGGTCAATGAGCAGTTCTTC.